Listed below are T cell receptor beta chains from one sample, sequenced in a study of blood T cell repertoires in COVID-19. TCRdb's copy holds only in-frame clones and misses some; the assay was immunoSEQ multiplex PCR. The table has under 350,000 clones, 90% seen once. The specimen was peripheral blood. The receptors here all came from a woman aged 25 to 39 with COVID-19, enrolled during active disease. CDR3s include the opening cysteine and the closing phenylalanine or tryptophan. A D gene is named only where the DNA matches it firmly. Part of the rows lack a size; the others show once, few, many or a class for expanded clones.

J	size	D	V	DNA	CDR3
TRBJ1-5	NA	NA	TRBV5-1	TGCGCCAGCAGCTTGTCCGGGGGGAACAATCAGCCCCAGCATTTT	CASSLSGGNNQPQHF
TRBJ2-7	few	TRBD1	TRBV2	TGTGCCAGCAGTGGGACAGGGGGAGACTACGAGCAGTACTTC	CASSGTGGDYEQYF
TRBJ1-3	NA	NA	TRBV6-5	TGTGCCGGCTTCCCGGGGGGGGCGCGAGGAAACACCATATATTTT	CAGFPGGARGNTIYF
TRBJ2-3	NA	TRBD2	TRBV6-4	TGTGCCAGCAGCGCCAATGAAGCGGGAGGGGCGGATACGCAGTATTTT	CASSANEAGGADTQYF
TRBJ2-7	NA	NA	TRBV3-1/TRBV3-2	TGTGCCAGCAGCCCTTCCTACGAGCAGTACTTC	CASSPSYEQYF
TRBJ1-4	NA	NA	TRBV19	TGTGCCAGTAGTGCCACAGGGAGCCCTCCAACTAATGAAAAACTGTTTTTT	CASSATGSPPTNEKLFF
TRBJ2-7	NA	NA	TRBV5-5	TGTGCCAGCAGCTTGGCAGGCCCTCGGCAGCAGTACTTC	CASSLAGPRQQYF
TRBJ2-5	NA	TRBD2	TRBV28	TGTGCCGGCTCTTGGACTAGCGGGAAAGTAGGGCAAGAGACCCAGTACTTC	CAGSWTSGKVGQETQYF
TRBJ1-4	NA	NA	TRBV6-5	TGTGCCAGCAGTTACGGGCCAACTAATGAAAAACTGTTTTTT	CASSYGPTNEKLFF
TRBJ2-2	NA	NA	TRBV18	TGTGCCAACTCACCCCCCAAGAACACCGGGGAGCTGTTTTTT	CANSPPKNTGELFF
TRBJ1-1	once	NA	TRBV10-3	TGTGCCGTCCGGGGACAACCTATCAGGGGCACTGAAGCTTTCTTT	CAVRGQPIRGTEAFF
TRBJ1-3	few	NA	TRBV18	TGTGCCAGCTCAACAAGACACGGAAACACCATATATTTT	CASSTRHGNTIYF
TRBJ1-5	NA	TRBD1	TRBV5-6	TGTGCCAGCAGTCGGGGACAGAACAATCAGCCCCAGCATTTT	CASSRGQNNQPQHF
TRBJ2-1	NA	NA	TRBV9	TGTGCCAGCAGCTTCGGCGGTGAGCAGTTCTTC	CASSFGGEQFF
TRBJ1-1	NA	TRBD1	TRBV10-3	TGTGCCATCAGTGAGTCGGGACAGGGAGACACTGAAGCTTTCTTT	CAISESGQGDTEAFF
TRBJ2-1	once	TRBD2	TRBV7-9	TGTGCCAGCAGGGGTCGTAGCGGGAGGGCCTCCGGATTGTCGAATGAGCAGTTCTTC	CASRGRSGRASGLSNEQFF
TRBJ1-2	NA	NA	TRBV11-2	TGTGCCAGCAGCTTAGAAGGCTTAGGCGGGAAAACGTATGGCTACACCTTC	CASSLEGLGGKTYGYTF
TRBJ1-2	NA	TRBD1	TRBV6-5	TGTGCCAGCAGTTACGGGGCCCTGACAGGGATGAATGGCTACACCTTC	CASSYGALTGMNGYTF
TRBJ2-1	NA	TRBD1	TRBV28	TGTGCCAGCAGTTACAGGGGATACAATGAGCAGTTCTTC	CASSYRGYNEQFF
TRBJ2-7	NA	TRBD1	TRBV2	TGTGCCAGCAGTCAGGACAGGGGGCGCTGGGAGCAGTACTTC	CASSQDRGRWEQYF
TRBJ1-5	NA	NA	TRBV6-6	TGTGCCAGCAGTTACCGGCAGGGGAATCAGCCCCAGCATTTT	CASSYRQGNQPQHF
TRBJ2-7	NA	NA	TRBV10-3	TGTGCCATCAGTCTAGGTAACGAGCAGTACTTC	CAISLGNEQYF
TRBJ1-2	NA	NA	TRBV29-1	TGCAGCGTTGAGGAGGGTAGCTACACCTTC	CSVEEGSYTF
TRBJ2-7	NA	TRBD2	TRBV2	TGTGCCAGCACCCGCGGACTAGCGGGAGGGGAGCAGTACTTC	CASTRGLAGGEQYF
TRBJ2-7	NA	NA	TRBV19	TGTGCCAGTAGTATAAGGGAAGGACACTACGAGCAGTACTTC	CASSIREGHYEQYF
TRBJ1-5	NA	NA	TRBV9	TGTGCCAGCAGCGTAGGAGGGAGTGTAGGCAATCAGCCCCAGCATTTT	CASSVGGSVGNQPQHF
TRBJ1-2	NA	TRBD1	TRBV29-1	TGCAGCGTGGCCCGGACAGGCTATGGCTACACCTTC	CSVARTGYGYTF
TRBJ1-2	once	TRBD1	TRBV18	TGTGCCAGCTCACCCGGGACAGACGATGGCTACACCTTC	CASSPGTDDGYTF
TRBJ1-4	NA	NA	TRBV29-1	TGCAGCGTTGATGTCGGGAAAAAACTGTTTTTT	CSVDVGKKLFF
TRBJ2-1	NA	NA	TRBV10-3	TGTGCCATCAGTGAGTCGAGGGATGAGCAGTTCTTC	CAISESRDEQFF
TRBJ2-4	NA	NA	TRBV9	TGTGCCAGCAGCGCGGAGTTGGGAAACATTCAGTACTTC	CASSAELGNIQYF
TRBJ2-7	NA	NA	TRBV28	TGTGCCAGCAGTTTAGGTGGTCAGGGCTCGGCCAACGAGCAGTACTTC	CASSLGGQGSANEQYF
TRBJ1-6	NA	TRBD1	TRBV5-1	TGCGCCAGCAGAGAAGGACAGGGGGGCTTAAGCTCCTATAATTCACCCCTCCACTTT	CASREGQGGLSSYNSPLHF
TRBJ1-3	NA	NA	TRBV6-5	NA	CASSSSGGPSGNTIYF
TRBJ2-1	NA	TRBD2	TRBV7-8	TGTGCCAGCAGCACTGTAGGCCTAAGGACTAGCGGGAGGGTAGGCTACAATGAGCAGTTCTTC	CASSTVGLRTSGRVGYNEQFF
TRBJ2-7	NA	NA	TRBV5-1	TGCGCCAGCAGCACCCCCGAGCCGTCGGGGGACGAGCAGTACTTC	CASSTPEPSGDEQYF
TRBJ2-2	NA	NA	TRBV7-9	TGTGCCAGCAGCTTAGCAGCGTCCGGGGAGCTGTTTTTT	CASSLAASGELFF
TRBJ1-2	once	NA	TRBV6-1	TGTGCCAGCAGTCCCCCGGAAGGGGACTACTATGGCTACACCTTC	CASSPPEGDYYGYTF
TRBJ1-5	once	TRBD1	TRBV18	TGTGCCAGCTCACCAAGGGGACAGGTCAATCAGCCCCAGCATTTT	CASSPRGQVNQPQHF
TRBJ1-5	NA	NA	TRBV10-3	TGTGCCATCAGTGAAAAGCTGGGGGGAAATCAGCCCCAGCATTTT	CAISEKLGGNQPQHF
TRBJ1-5	once	NA	TRBV4-2	TGTGCCAGCAGCCAAGATGGGCAGCTGAATCAGCCCCAGCATTTT	CASSQDGQLNQPQHF
TRBJ2-1	NA	TRBD1	TRBV10-3	TGTGCCATCAGTGCGGAGAACAGGGGGATTTACAATGAGCAGTTCTTC	CAISAENRGIYNEQFF
TRBJ2-1	NA	TRBD2	TRBV3-1/TRBV3-2	TGTGCCAGCAGCCAAACTAGCGAGGAGCAGTTCTTC	CASSQTSEEQFF
TRBJ1-6	NA	NA	TRBV27	TGTGCCAGCAGCCACCGATTACTTGGGGCGCCTCTTTTGTATTCACCCCTCCACTTT	CASSHRLLGAPLLYSPLHF
TRBJ1-2	NA	NA	TRBV4-3	TGCGCCAGCAGCCAAGGAGACTATGGCTACACCTTC	CASSQGDYGYTF
TRBJ2-5	once	NA	TRBV19	TGTGCCAGTAGCTTTAGGCAGGGCGGAGAGACCCAGTACTTC	CASSFRQGGETQYF
TRBJ2-1	NA	NA	TRBV5-5	TGTGCCAGCAGCGTTAGCGGCGGCTACTACAATGAGCAGTTCTTC	CASSVSGGYYNEQFF
TRBJ1-4	once	NA	TRBV13	TGTGCCAGCAGCTCCCGGACAGTTGGTGAAAAACTGTTTTTT	CASSSRTVGEKLFF
TRBJ1-6	few	TRBD1	TRBV5-1	TGCGCCAGCAGCGACGGACAGGTCCCGAATTCACCCCTCCACTTT	CASSDGQVPNSPLHF
TRBJ1-1	NA	NA	TRBV4-1	TGCGCCAGCAGCCAAGATCATCCGGGGGACACTGAAGCTTTCTTT	CASSQDHPGDTEAFF